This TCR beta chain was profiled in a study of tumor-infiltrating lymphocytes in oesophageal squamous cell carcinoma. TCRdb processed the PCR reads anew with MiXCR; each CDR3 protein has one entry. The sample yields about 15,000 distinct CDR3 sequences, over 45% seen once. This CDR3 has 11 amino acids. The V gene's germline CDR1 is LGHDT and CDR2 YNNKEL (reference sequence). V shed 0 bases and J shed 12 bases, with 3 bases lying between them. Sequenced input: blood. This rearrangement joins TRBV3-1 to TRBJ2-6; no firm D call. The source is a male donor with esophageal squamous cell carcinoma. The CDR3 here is CASSQESVLTF. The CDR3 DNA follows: TGTGCCAGCAGCCAAGAAAGCGTCCTGACTTTC.